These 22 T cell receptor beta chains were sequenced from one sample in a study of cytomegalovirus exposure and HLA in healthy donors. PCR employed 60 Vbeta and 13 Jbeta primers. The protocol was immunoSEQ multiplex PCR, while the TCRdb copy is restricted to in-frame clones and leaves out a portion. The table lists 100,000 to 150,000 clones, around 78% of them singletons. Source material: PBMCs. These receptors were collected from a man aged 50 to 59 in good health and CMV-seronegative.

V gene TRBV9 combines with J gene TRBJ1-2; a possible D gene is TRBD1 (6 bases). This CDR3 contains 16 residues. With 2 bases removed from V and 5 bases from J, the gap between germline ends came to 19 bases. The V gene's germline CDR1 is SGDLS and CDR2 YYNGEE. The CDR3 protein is CASSVLGGGGPYGYTF. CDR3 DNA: TGTGCCAGCAGCGTCCTAGGGGGGGGTGGACCGTATGGCTACACCTTC.

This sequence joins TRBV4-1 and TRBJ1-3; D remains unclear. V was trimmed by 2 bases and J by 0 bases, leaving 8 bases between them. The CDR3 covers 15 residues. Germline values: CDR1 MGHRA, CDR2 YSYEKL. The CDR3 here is CASSQSTFSGNTIYF. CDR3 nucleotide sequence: TGCGCCAGCAGCCAAAGTACATTCTCTGGAAACACCATATATTTT.

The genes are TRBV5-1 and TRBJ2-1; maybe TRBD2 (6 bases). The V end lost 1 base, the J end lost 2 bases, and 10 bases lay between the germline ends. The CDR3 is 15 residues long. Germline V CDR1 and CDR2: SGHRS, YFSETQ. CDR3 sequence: CASSLWAGTYNEQFF. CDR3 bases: TGCGCCAGCAGCTTGTGGGCGGGGACCTACAATGAGCAGTTCTTC.

The CDR3 loop reads CAWRSSYNSPLHF. The CDR3 DNA is TGTGCCTGGAGGAGCTCCTATAATTCACCCCTCCACTTT. V and J are TRBV30 and TRBJ1-6; D uncertain. This CDR3 contains 13 residues. V gave up 3 bases and J gave up 0 bases, with 3 bases separating them. In germline, CDR1 is GTSNPN, CDR2 SVGIG (reference sequence).

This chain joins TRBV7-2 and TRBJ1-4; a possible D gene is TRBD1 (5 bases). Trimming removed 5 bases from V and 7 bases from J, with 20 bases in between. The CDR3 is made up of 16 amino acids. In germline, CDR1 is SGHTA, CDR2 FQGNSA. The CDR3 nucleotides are TGTGCCAGCAGCAACCAACGTCAGGGTGAAGGTGAAAAACTGTTTTTT. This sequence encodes CASSNQRQGEGEKLFF.

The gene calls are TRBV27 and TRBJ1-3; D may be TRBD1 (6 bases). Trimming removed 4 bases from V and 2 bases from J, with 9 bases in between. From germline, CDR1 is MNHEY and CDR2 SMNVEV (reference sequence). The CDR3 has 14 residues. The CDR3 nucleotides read TGTGCCAGCAGTTCACAGGGTGCTGGAAACACCATATATTTT. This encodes CASSSQGAGNTIYF.

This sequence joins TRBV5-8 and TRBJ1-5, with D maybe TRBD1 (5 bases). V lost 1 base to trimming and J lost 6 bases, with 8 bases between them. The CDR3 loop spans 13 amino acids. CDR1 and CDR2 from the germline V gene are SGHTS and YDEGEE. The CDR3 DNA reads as TGTGCCAGCAGCTTGAACGGGGGTCAGCCCCAGCATTTT. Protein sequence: CASSLNGGQPQHF. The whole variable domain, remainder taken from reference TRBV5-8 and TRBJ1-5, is EAGVTQSPTHLIKTRGQQATLRCSPISGHTSVYWYQQALGLGLQFLLWYDEGEERNRGNFPPRFSGRQFPNYSSELNVNALELEDSALYLCASSLNGGQPQHFGDGTRLSIL.

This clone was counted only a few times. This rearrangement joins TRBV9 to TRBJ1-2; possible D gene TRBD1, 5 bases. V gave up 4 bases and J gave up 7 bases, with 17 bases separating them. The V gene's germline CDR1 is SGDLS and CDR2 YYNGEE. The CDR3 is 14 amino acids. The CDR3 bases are TGTGCCAGCAGCCCCTCCCCAGGGCCGGGTGGCTACACCTTC. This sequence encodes CASSPSPGPGGYTF. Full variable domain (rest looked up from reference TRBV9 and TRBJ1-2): DSGVTQTPKHLITATGQRVTLRCSPRSGDLSVYWYQQSLDQGLQFLIQYYNGEERAKGNILERFSAQQFPDLHSELNLSSLELGDSALYFCASSPSPGPGGYTFGSGTRLTVV.

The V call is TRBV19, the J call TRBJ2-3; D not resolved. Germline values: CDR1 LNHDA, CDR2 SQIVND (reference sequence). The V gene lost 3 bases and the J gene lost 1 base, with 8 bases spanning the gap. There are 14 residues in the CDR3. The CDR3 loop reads CASSIFSGTDTQYF. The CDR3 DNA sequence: TGTGCCAGTAGTATTTTTTCGGGCACAGATACGCAGTATTTT.

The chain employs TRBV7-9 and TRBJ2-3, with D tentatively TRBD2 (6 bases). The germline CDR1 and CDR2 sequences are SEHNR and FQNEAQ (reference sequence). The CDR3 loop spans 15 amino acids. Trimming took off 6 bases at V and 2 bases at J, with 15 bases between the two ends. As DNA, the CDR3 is TGTGCCAGCAGTTTTCGCGGGGACCCCACAGATACGCAGTATTTT. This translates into CASSFRGDPTDTQYF. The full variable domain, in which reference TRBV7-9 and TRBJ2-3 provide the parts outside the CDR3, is DTGVSQNPRHKITKRGQNVTFRCDPISEHNRLYWYRQTLGQGPEFLTYFQNEAQLEKSRLLSDRFSAERPKGSFSTLEIQRTEQGDSAMYLCASSFRGDPTDTQYFGPGTRLTVL.

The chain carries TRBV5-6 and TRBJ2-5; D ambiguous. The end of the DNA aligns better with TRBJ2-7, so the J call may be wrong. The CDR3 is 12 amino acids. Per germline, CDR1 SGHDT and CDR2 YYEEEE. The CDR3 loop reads CASSLGDYEQYF. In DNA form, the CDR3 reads TGTGCCAGCAGCTTGGGGGACTACGAGCAGTACTTC.

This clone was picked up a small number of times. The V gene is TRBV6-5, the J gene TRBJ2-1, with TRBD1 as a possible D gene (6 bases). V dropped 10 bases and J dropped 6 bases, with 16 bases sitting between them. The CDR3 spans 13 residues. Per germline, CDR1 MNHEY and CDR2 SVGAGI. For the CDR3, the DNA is TGTGCCACCACCCCCACACAGGGCAATGAGCAGTTCTTC. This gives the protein CATTPTQGNEQFF.

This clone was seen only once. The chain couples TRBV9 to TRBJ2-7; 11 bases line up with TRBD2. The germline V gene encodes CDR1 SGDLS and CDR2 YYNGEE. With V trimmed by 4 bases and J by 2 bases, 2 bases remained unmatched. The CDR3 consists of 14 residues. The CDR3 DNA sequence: TGTGCCAGCAGCCTAGCGGGGGGAGCCTACGAGCAGTACTTC. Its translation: CASSLAGGAYEQYF.

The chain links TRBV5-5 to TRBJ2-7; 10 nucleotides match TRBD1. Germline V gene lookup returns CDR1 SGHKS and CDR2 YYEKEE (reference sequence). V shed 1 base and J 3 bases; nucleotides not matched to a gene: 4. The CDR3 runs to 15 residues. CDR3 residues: CASSLFGQGGYEQYV. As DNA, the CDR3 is TGTGCCAGCAGCTTGTTCGGACAGGGGGGCTACGAGCAGTACGTC.

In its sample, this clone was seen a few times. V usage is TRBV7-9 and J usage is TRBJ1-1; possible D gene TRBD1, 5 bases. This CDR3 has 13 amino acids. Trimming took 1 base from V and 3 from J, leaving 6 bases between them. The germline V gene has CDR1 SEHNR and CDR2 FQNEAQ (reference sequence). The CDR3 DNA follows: TGTGCCAGCAGCTTAGTAGGGGACACTGAAGCTTTCTTT. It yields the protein CASSLVGDTEAFF.

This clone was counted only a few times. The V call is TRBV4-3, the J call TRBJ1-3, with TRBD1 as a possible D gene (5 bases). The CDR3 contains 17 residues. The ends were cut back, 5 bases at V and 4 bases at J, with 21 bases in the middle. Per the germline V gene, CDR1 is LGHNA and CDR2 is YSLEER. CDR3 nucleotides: TGCGCCAGCAGCAAAGGGACGGACTATAGTTTGGGAAACACCATATATTTT. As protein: CASSKGTDYSLGNTIYF.

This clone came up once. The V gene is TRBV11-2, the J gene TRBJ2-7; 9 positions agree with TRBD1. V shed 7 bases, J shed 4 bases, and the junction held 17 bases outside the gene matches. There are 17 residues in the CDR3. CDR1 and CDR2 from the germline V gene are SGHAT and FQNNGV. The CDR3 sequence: CASTSGIGRQGGYEQYF. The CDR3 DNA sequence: TGTGCCAGCACCTCTGGGATAGGGCGACAGGGGGGATACGAGCAGTACTTC.

DNA of the CDR3: TGTGCCAGCAGCTTTCCCCGGTCTGAAGCTTTCTTT. It is translated as CASSFPRSEAFF. The chain links TRBV5-8 to TRBJ1-1, with unresolved D. Trimming took off 2 bases at V and 6 bases at J, with 8 bases between the two ends. Germline lookup yields CDR1 SGHTS and CDR2 YDEGEE. The CDR3 has 12 residues.

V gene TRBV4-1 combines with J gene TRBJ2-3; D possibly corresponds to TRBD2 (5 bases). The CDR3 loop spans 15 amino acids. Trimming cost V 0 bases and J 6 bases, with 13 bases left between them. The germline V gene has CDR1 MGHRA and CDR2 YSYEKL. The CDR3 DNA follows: TGCGCCAGCAGCCAAGATCGAGCGGTAGCCGATACGCAGTATTTT. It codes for CASSQDRAVADTQYF.

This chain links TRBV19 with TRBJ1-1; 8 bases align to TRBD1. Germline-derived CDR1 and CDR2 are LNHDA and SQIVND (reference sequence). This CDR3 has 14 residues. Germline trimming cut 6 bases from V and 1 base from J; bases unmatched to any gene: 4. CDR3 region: CASSRGQGNTEAFF. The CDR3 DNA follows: TGTGCCAGTAGCAGGGGGCAGGGGAACACTGAAGCTTTCTTT.

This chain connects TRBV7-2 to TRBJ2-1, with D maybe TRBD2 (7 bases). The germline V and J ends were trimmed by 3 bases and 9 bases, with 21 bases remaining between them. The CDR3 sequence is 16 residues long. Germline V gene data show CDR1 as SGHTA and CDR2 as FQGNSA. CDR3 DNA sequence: TGTGCCAGCAGCTTTAGAGGGGGGGCGAGGGTCATTGAGCAGTTCTTC. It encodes CASSFRGGARVIEQFF.

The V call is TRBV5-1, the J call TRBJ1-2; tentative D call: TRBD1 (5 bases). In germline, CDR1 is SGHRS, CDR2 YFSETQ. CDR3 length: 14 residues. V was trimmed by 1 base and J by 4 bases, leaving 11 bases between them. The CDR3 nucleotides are TGCGCCAGCAGCTTGAGGGGCGACCCCTATGGCTACACCTTC. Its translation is CASSLRGDPYGYTF. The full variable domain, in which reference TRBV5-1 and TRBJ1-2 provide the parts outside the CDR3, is KAGVTQTPRYLIKTRGQQVTLSCSPISGHRSVSWYQQTPGQGLQFLFEYFSETQRNKGNFPGRFSGRQFSNSRSEMNVSTLELGDSALYLCASSLRGDPYGYTFGSGTRLTVV.